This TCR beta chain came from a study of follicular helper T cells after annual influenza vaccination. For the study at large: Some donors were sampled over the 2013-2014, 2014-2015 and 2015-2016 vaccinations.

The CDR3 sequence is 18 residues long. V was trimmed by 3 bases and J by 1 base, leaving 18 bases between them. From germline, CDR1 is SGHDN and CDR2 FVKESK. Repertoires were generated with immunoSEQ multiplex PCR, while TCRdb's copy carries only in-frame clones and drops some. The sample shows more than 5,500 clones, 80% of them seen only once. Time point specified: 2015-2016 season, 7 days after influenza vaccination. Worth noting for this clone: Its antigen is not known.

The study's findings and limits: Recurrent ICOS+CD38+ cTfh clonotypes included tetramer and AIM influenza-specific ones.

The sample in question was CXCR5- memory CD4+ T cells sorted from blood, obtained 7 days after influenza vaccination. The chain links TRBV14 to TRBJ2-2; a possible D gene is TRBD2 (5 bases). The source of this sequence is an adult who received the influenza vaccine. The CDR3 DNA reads TGTGCCAGCAGCCAGAGGGCCCAAGTCTGGGGGAACACCGGGGAGCTGTTTTTT. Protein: CASSQRAQVWGNTGELFF.